This paragraph reports one T cell receptor (beta chain). The CDR3 has 15 amino acids. Germline V gene lookup returns CDR1 SGHRS and CDR2 YFSETQ. V lost 0 bases to trimming and J lost 2 bases, with 12 bases between them. Method: immunoSEQ multiplex PCR; TCRdb's copy keeps in-frame clones and lacks some. The sample holds tens of thousands of clones, 90% seen once. This entry is derived from a study of blood T cell repertoires in COVID-19. Study overall: The analysed material was cDNA or gDNA that came from T cells, B-cell-depleted T cells, or PBMCs.

The rearrangement links TRBV5-1 to TRBJ2-7, with D possibly matching TRBD1 (6 bases). This clonotype was sampled from a man younger than 35 with COVID-19, enrolled during active disease. Input material: peripheral blood. The CDR3 loop reads CASSLAQGPAYEQYF. CDR3 sequence (DNA): TGCGCCAGCAGCTTGGCCCAGGGGCCCGCCTACGAGCAGTACTTC.